A single sample gave rise to the 9 T cell receptor beta chains below, sequenced in a study of T cells in Graves' hyperthyroidism and ophthalmopathy. RNA transcripts were the template for amplifying TCR beta CDR3 regions. A first-round RT-PCR of the TCR CDR3 used the HTBI primer set. TCRdb redid the calling of the multiplex PCR reads with MiXCR, one entry per CDR3 protein. Here the sample spans approximately 400,000 distinct CDR3 sequences, around 18% being singletons. Sequenced material: blood. Source of these receptors: a young man with Graves' ophthalmopathy.

Ten or more counts support this clonotype. The gene calls are TRBV3-1 and TRBJ2-7; D is ambiguous. V lost 8 bases, J lost 3 bases, and 14 bases lay in between. Per germline, CDR1 LGHDT and CDR2 YNNKEL (reference sequence). CDR3 length: 13 residues. The CDR3 DNA reads TGTGCCAGCTCTCTTAACTCCGACTACGAGCAGTACTTC. This sequence encodes CASSLNSDYEQYF.

About this clonotype itself: A read error is possible here, since a much larger clone lies one base away. The chain joins TRBV6-2 or TRBV6-3 to TRBJ2-7; a weak D match, TRBD1 (6 bases). The V gene's germline CDR1 is MNHEY and CDR2 SVGEGT. The length of the CDR3 is 15 residues. CDR3 protein: CATIGGGRGSYAQYF. The CDR3 DNA sequence: TGTGCCACAATTGGCGGCGGCAGGGGCTCCTACGCGCAGTACTTC.

This clonotype was picked up many times. The chain employs TRBV20-1 and TRBJ2-1; D remains unclear. This CDR3 spans 16 amino acids. CDR1 is DFQATT and CDR2 is SNEGSKA in the germline V gene (reference sequence). Trimming removed 0 bases at V and 5 bases at J, with 17 bases between. The CDR3, as DNA: TGCAGTGCTAGAGATCAGGCCGTGGGCAGTAACAATGAGCAGTTCTTC. It codes for CSARDQAVGSNNEQFF.

The rearrangement joins TRBV20-1 to TRBJ2-1, with D possibly matching TRBD2 (6 bases). Per germline, CDR1 DFQATT and CDR2 SNEGSKA (reference sequence). V lost 7 bases and J 2 bases, leaving 12 bases between the germline ends. The CDR3 runs to 13 residues. This CDR3 reads CSELGGTYNEQFF. CDR3 nucleotides: TGCAGTGAGTTAGGCGGGACCTACAATGAGCAGTTCTTC.

At least ten counts were recorded for this clonotype. The chain combines TRBV20-1 with TRBJ2-1, with D perhaps matching TRBD2 (5 bases). Germline-derived CDR1 and CDR2 are DFQATT and SNEGSKA (reference sequence). There are 15 residues in the CDR3. V was shortened by 1 base and J by 3 bases, with 13 bases between the two germline ends. CDR3 sequence reads: CSARVGIINYNEQFF. The CDR3, as DNA: TGCAGTGCTAGAGTCGGGATTATTAACTACAATGAGCAGTTCTTC.

This clonotype was recorded at least ten times. J is TRBJ1-1 and V is TRBV20-1; a possible D gene is TRBD1 (6 bases). The CDR3 covers 14 residues. The V gene lost 1 base and the J gene lost 8 bases, with 17 bases spanning the gap. From germline, CDR1 is DFQATT and CDR2 SNEGSKA (reference sequence). The CDR3: CSARGGAGGAEAFF. Written as DNA, the CDR3 is TGCAGTGCTAGAGGAGGTGCCGGGGGGGCGGAAGCTTTCTTT.

In this sample, this clonotype turned up a few times. The chain uses TRBV2 and TRBJ2-7; 12 nucleotides line up with TRBD1. The CDR3 has 17 amino acids. Germline assignment: CDR1 SNHLY and CDR2 FYNNEI. After removal of 6 bases from V and 4 bases from J, the junction contained 13 bases not matched to a gene. The DNA of the CDR3 is TGTGCCAGCAGCGCCCACCGGGACAGGGGGCTCAGGTACGAGCAGTACTTC. This gives the protein CASSAHRDRGLRYEQYF.

V gene TRBV14 combines with J gene TRBJ2-7; TRBD1 or TRBD2 may be the D gene (6 bases each). With 2 bases removed from V and 2 bases from J, the gap between germline ends came to 10 bases. The CDR3 loop spans 14 amino acids. The germline V gene encodes CDR1 SGHDN and CDR2 FVKESK. The CDR3 is CASSQRGGTYEQYF. CDR3 nucleotide sequence: TGTGCCAGCAGCCAAAGAGGGGGGACCTACGAGCAGTACTTC.

A few counts support this clonotype. CDR3 residues: CASSLYGETQYF. CDR3 nucleotide sequence: TGTGCCAGCAGCTTATATGGGGAGACCCAGTACTTC. The V gene is TRBV7-7, the J gene TRBJ2-5; D is uncertain. Between the trimmed V and J ends, which lost 2 bases and 5 bases, there was a span of 6 bases. Germline V gene sequence: CDR1 SSHAT, CDR2 FNYEAQ (reference sequence). CDR3 length: 12 residues.